The 8 T cell receptor beta chains given below trace back to one sample, sequenced in a study of spatial heterogeneity in lung cancer. Each CDR3 protein gets one entry after TCRdb re-called the 5' RACE reads with MiXCR. The table has some 100,000 distinct CDR3 sequences, approximately 12% seen once. The time point is: sample taken at primary tumor resection. The input material, whole RNA from tumor, nontumor lung or frozen PBMC, was sequenced unsorted. The sequenced sample was PBMCs, obtained at surgery. The receptors stem from a male donor with early-stage non-small cell lung cancer.

The chain recombines TRBV7-2 with TRBJ2-3; 12 nucleotides agree with TRBD2. Germline CDR1 and CDR2: SGHTA and FQGNSA. The CDR3 runs to 18 residues. V dropped 2 bases and J dropped 2; count of bases not matched to a gene: 8. The CDR3 region is CASSLNLAGGLDTDTQYF. CDR3 DNA: TGTGCCAGCAGCTTAAATCTAGCGGGAGGGTTGGACACAGATACGCAGTATTTT. Supplemented by reference TRBV7-2 and TRBJ2-3, the full variable domain reads GAGVSQSPSNKVTEKGKDVELRCDPISGHTALYWYRQSLGQGLEFLIYFQGNSAPDKSGLPSDRFSAERTGGSVSTLTIQRTQQEDSAVYLCASSLNLAGGLDTDTQYFGPGTRLTVL.

This clonotype was seen a handful of times. The chain is built from TRBV7-2 and TRBJ2-5; perhaps TRBD1 as D (6 bases). CDR1 and CDR2 from the germline V gene are SGHTA and FQGNSA. CDR3 length: 15 residues. V was trimmed by 1 base and J by 1 base, leaving 10 bases between them. Here the CDR3 DNA reads TGTGCCAGCAGCTTAGTTGGGGGCAGCCAAGAGACCCAGTACTTC. Protein sequence: CASSLVGGSQETQYF.

This clonotype was seen more than once but under ten times. This chain links TRBV6-2 or TRBV6-3 with TRBJ1-5; 7 bases align to TRBD1. This CDR3 is built from 16 residues. The trim removed 2 bases at V and 4 bases at J, leaving 8 bases unmatched. Germline V gives CDR1 MNHEY, CDR2 SVGEGT. CDR3 in amino acids: CASSYGQAPGNQPQHF. The CDR3 DNA is TGTGCCAGCAGTTACGGACAGGCCCCAGGGAATCAGCCCCAGCATTTT.

This clonotype was counted a few times. The chain employs TRBV28 and TRBJ2-1; D is ambiguous. The CDR3 contains 13 residues. From germline, CDR1 is MDHEN and CDR2 SYDVKM. V was clipped by 2 bases and J by 9 bases, with 11 bases between them. Written as DNA, the CDR3 is TGTGCCAGCAGTTTAGGCAGCGCCGGTGAGCAGTTCTTC. It is translated as CASSLGSAGEQFF.

This clonotype was picked up a small number of times. The chain joins TRBV20-1 to TRBJ2-3, with 12 bases identical to TRBD2. Germline V gives CDR1 DFQATT, CDR2 SNEGSKA (reference sequence). The CDR3 totals 15 residues. The trim removed 5 bases at V and 1 base at J, leaving 4 bases unmatched. The CDR3 DNA follows: TGCAGTGCTCGCAGACTAGCGGGAGGCACAGATACGCAGTATTTT. Protein sequence: CSARRLAGGTDTQYF.

The chain is built from TRBV28 and TRBJ1-6; the D gene is possibly TRBD1 (5 bases). V was cut by 1 base and J by 0 bases, with 10 bases left in between. The CDR3 contains 17 residues. Per germline, CDR1 MDHEN and CDR2 SYDVKM. CDR3 protein: CASSLFTGSSYNSPLHF. The CDR3 DNA is TGTGCCAGCAGTTTATTTACAGGAAGCTCCTATAATTCACCCCTCCACTTT.

In its sample, this clonotype was seen a few times. V is TRBV7-2 and J is TRBJ1-5, with unresolved D. There are 13 residues in the CDR3. The germline V gene encodes CDR1 SGHTA and CDR2 FQGNSA. V dropped 6 bases and J dropped 3 bases, with 9 bases sitting between them. The CDR3 protein is CASSPLNNQPQHF. CDR3 coding DNA: TGTGCCAGCAGTCCGTTAAACAATCAGCCCCAGCATTTT.

This clonotype was counted only a few times. DNA of the CDR3: TGTGCCAGCAGTGCCCCGGGGAATTCACCCCTCCACTTT. Amino acids: CASSAPGNSPLHF. V usage is TRBV2 and J usage is TRBJ1-6, with unresolved D. Germline V gives CDR1 SNHLY, CDR2 FYNNEI. This CDR3 contains 13 residues. The germline V and J ends were trimmed by 4 bases and 7 bases, with 8 bases remaining between them.